The T cell receptor (beta chain) under discussion was sequenced for a study of T cells in Graves' hyperthyroidism and ophthalmopathy. Across the study: Peripheral blood was drawn at first diagnosis, prior to all treatment. Study-level findings and limits: Blood also held most thyroid clonotypes expanded beyond 0.001. Ophthalmopathy, as predicted by the model, came a median about seven months after the prediction.

At least ten counts were recorded for this clonotype. What it binds is unknown. Amplification of TCR beta CDR3 regions used RNA as the template. The HTBI primer set was used in a first-round RT-PCR of the TCR CDR3. TCRdb re-called the multiplex PCR reads with MiXCR, one entry per CDR3 protein. The data contain approximately 360,000 distinct CDR3 sequences, 15% to 18% of them singletons. With 5 bases removed from V and 7 bases from J, the gap between germline ends came to 9 bases. Germline CDR1 reads SQVTM; CDR2 reads ANQGSEA. CDR3 length equals 11 residues. Aged 18 to 65, the patients had hyperthyroidism that was newly diagnosed and had lasted under 2 months.

The chain links TRBV29-1 to TRBJ1-3; D perhaps matches TRBD1 (6 bases). This TCR derives from a woman between 18 and 29 years old with Graves' hyperthyroidism that later progressed to Graves' ophthalmopathy. The sequenced sample consisted of blood. CDR3 DNA: TGCAGCGTTCGGGGGGCGAACACCATATATTTT. This encodes CSVRGANTIYF.